Given below is one TCR beta chain in context. What antigen it recognizes has not been identified. Base qualities are not recorded, but no much larger clone differs from it by a single base. The CDR3 contains 13 residues, cysteine and phenylalanine counted. The entry retains the CDR3 DNA only, 39 bases that are in frame from base 1. V is clipped by 5 bases and J by 6 bases, and the sequence between their germline boundaries is 11 bases long. Reading the germline V gene (reference sequence) gives CDR1 LNHDA and CDR2 SQIVND. The sample comes from a study of hypomethylating agent response in myelodysplastic syndrome (dated by TCRdb to 2020 to 2023). About the study as a whole: The hypomethylating agents azacitidine (about 75% of the 11) or decitabine (3 of 11) were used to treat the patients. The cohort included fewer than ten male and a couple of female myelodysplastic syndrome patients. Patients had a mean age of about 78 +/- 6.2 years, and a diploid cytogenetic profile was the most common. The most frequent mutation was TET2, found in about 45% of the 11 patients. About six patients responded with complete response or hematologic improvement, and about five patients were non-responders. Response was defined as complete response or hematologic improvement, and any patient who met neither criterion was considered a non-responder.

Bulk bone marrow was analyzed, and T-cell subsets were not sorted. Immunosequencing of the TCR beta CDR3 regions was performed on bone marrow from under 13 myelodysplastic syndrome patients before and after hypomethylating agent therapy. For longitudinal repertoire tracking, a baseline bone marrow plus two to three bone marrows at different post-treatment timepoints were contributed by each patient. Genomic DNA was extracted from whole bone marrow, and quality was checked by TapeStation, NanoDrop OneC and PicoGreen assays. The study at large found these results: A possible recognition of novel MDS antigens by the shared GLIPH2 clusters was not confirmed and needs experimental validation. No significant change in richness, rarefaction diversity or clonality was detected after hypomethylating agent treatment, either across all patients or within response groups. Healthy control donors were not age-matched to MDS patients, which could have impacted the MDS versus healthy comparison. Only 10 or so patients were analyzed, so the cohort was small. Responders more often showed novel clonotypes emerging, while non-responders displayed more contracted clonotypes after treatment.

Library preparation was by the immunoSEQ multiplex PCR assay. Sequencing was run at survey resolution with two replicates of 200 ng each, for a total of around 400 ng of DNA per sample. Rearranged TCRB sequences in genomic DNA were detected with the hsTCRB kit, which uses multiplex PCR primers directed at V and J genes. In the first PCR, the CDR3 region was amplified for around 31 cycles with the QIAGEN Multiplex PCR Kit. An approximately 8-cycle second PCR added sample barcodes and Illumina adapters to each replicate. Quantification of the pooled libraries was done with a QuantStudio 6 and the KAPA library quantification kit. Approximately 16 pM of pooled libraries was sequenced on an Illumina MiSeq using 156-cycle single-end reads plus a 15-cycle index read. The published analysis was carried out like this. Of more than 150,000 unique clonotypes, roughly 1.5% were flagged by VDJdb annotation as previously reported viral-epitope-specific clonotypes. Raw reads were processed into normalized, annotated TCRB repertoires with the immunoSEQ Data Assistant and immunoSEQ Analyzer. Clonotype analysis used the immunarch R package version 0.6.5 and BioAnalyzer. Every repertoire was downsampled to the clone count of the smallest repertoire before richness was estimated. Clonotypes were categorized as expanded, contracted or novel by Fisher's exact tests, where a novel clonotype had zero frequency before treatment. Significantly changed CDR3 beta sequences were clustered with GLIPH2 at simulation_depth=1000 and kmer_min_depth=3, and CDR3s shorter than five residues were left out. Drawn from immuneACCESS, this table holds only the in-frame rearrangements with V and J called that TCRdb kept. Clones are partly lost; checked studies trace under half to an unresolved V gene and leave the rest unexplained. V and J calls plus clone size are reproduced from that table; the DNA served to infer D and trimming. Across this sample there are around 4,500 clones, with about four fifths seen only once. The top ten constitute more than 20% of the sample.

This TCR derives from a human donor with myelodysplastic syndrome. The chain is encoded by TRBV19 joined to TRBJ1-5; too little of a D gene remains to name it. The source was bone marrow, collected before or after starting hypomethylating agent treatment for myelodysplastic syndrome (not recorded which). The DNA sequence is as follows: TGTGCCAGTAGTCTGGGTTTAAGTCAGCCCCAGCATTTT. This sequence encodes CASSLGLSQPQHF.